The rows below give T cell receptor beta chains drawn from one sample of a study of CD8 T cells in ankylosing spondylitis. TCRdb re-analysed the 5' RACE reads in MiXCR, keeping a single row per CDR3 protein. The sample has roughly 670,000 distinct CDR3 sequences, around 17% seen once. Specimen: blood, either unsorted or a sorted T cell fraction (not recorded which). These TCRs come from a male donor with ankylosing spondylitis. CDR3s include the opening cysteine and the closing phenylalanine or tryptophan. The D gene is left open where the match is weak. Where a row states a size, it is once, few, many or the class of an expanded clone; other rows omit it.

v_call	clone_size	d_call	j_call	cdr3_nt	cdr3_aa
TRBV11-2	few	TRBD1	TRBJ2-7	TGTGCCAGCAGCTCCCGTCCCCGGGACAGGGTGGACGAGCAGTACTTC	CASSSRPRDRVDEQYF
TRBV12-3/TRBV12-4	once	.	TRBJ2-2	TGTGCCAGCAGTTTAAAGGGTTGGGACACCGGGGAGCTGTTTTTT	CASSLKGWDTGELFF
TRBV6-5	.	TRBD2	TRBJ2-3	TGTGCCAGCAGTTACGGGGGACTAGCGGGGGCAGATACGCAGTATTTT	CASSYGGLAGADTQYF
TRBV5-1	.	.	TRBJ2-1	TGCGCCAGCAGATATAACGCGGGCTCCTACAATGAGCAGTTCTTC	CASRYNAGSYNEQFF
TRBV10-3	few	TRBD1	TRBJ2-3	TGTGCCATCAGTGCAGGGGGCCTAGATACGCAGTATTTT	CAISAGGLDTQYF
TRBV5-1	many	TRBD1	TRBJ2-6	TGCGCCAGCAGCTTCTTGGGACAGGGGGCGTATGGGGCCAACGTCCTGACTTTC	CASSFLGQGAYGANVLTF
TRBV15	.	.	TRBJ2-2	TGTGCCACCAGCAGAGATCCGAACACCGGGGAGCTGTTTTTT	CATSRDPNTGELFF
TRBV5-1	few	TRBD1	TRBJ2-1	TGCGCCAGCAGCCGAGGCGACAGGGTGTCCTACAATGAGCAGTTCTTC	CASSRGDRVSYNEQFF
TRBV5-1	.	.	TRBJ1-5	TGCGCCAGCAGGAGGACAAGGCCTCAGCCCCAGCATTTT	CASRRTRPQPQHF
TRBV12-3/TRBV12-4	.	TRBD2	TRBJ2-3	TGTGCCAGCAGCCAGACTAGCGGGTACACAGATACGCAGTATTTT	CASSQTSGYTDTQYF
TRBV7-2	.	.	TRBJ2-3	TGTGCCAGCAGCTTAACTCAGGGGAGGACAGATACGCAGTATTTT	CASSLTQGRTDTQYF